These 12 T cell receptor beta chains were all obtained from the same sample, sequenced in a study of blood T cell repertoires in COVID-19. TCRdb's table, derived via immunoSEQ multiplex PCR, lists solely in-frame clones and lacks some. This sample has hundreds of thousands of clones; 80% to 90% occur once, and the top ten carry around 9.3%. The specimen was peripheral blood. The receptor source for this set is a woman of 80 years or more with acute or convalescent COVID-19.

The chain recombines TRBV25-1 with TRBJ1-3; the match to TRBD1 covers 8 bases. Unmatched junction bases numbered 9, after V lost 5 bases and J lost 0 bases. The CDR3 extends over 17 amino acids. Per the germline V gene, CDR1 is MGHDK and CDR2 is SYGVNS. CDR3 sequence: CASSKPGGLYSGNTIYF. CDR3 DNA sequence: TGTGCCAGCAGTAAACCAGGGGGCTTATACTCTGGAAACACCATATATTTT.

The rearrangement uses TRBV5-5 and TRBJ2-2; a weak D match, TRBD1 (5 bases). The CDR3 runs 14 residues. Between the trimmed V and J ends, which lost 0 bases and 4 bases, there was a span of 7 bases. In germline, CDR1 is SGHKS, CDR2 YYEKEE (reference sequence). The CDR3 bases are TGTGCCAGCAGCTTGGAAGGGGCCACCGGGGAGCTGTTTTTT. Its translation: CASSLEGATGELFF.

The CDR3 bases are TGTGCCAGCAGCGTAGCCGGCGGGAGCTTGTACAATGAGCAGTTCTTC. As protein: CASSVAGGSLYNEQFF. The chain couples TRBV9 to TRBJ2-1; 7 bases fit TRBD2. The trim removed 0 bases at V and 4 bases at J, leaving 7 bases unmatched. CDR1 and CDR2 from the germline V gene are SGDLS and YYNGEE. The CDR3 loop spans 16 amino acids.

This sequence joins TRBV29-1 and TRBJ2-2; 10 bases align to TRBD2. The CDR3 contains 14 residues. With V trimmed by 4 bases and J by 5 bases, 4 bases remained unmatched. In germline, CDR1 is SQVTM, CDR2 ANQGSEA. In DNA, the CDR3 is TGCAGCGTTGGTCTAGCGGGAGTAACCGGGGAGCTGTTTTTT. Translated: CSVGLAGVTGELFF.

The rearrangement joins TRBV4-1 to TRBJ2-7, with D maybe TRBD1 (6 bases). Deletions cut 0 bases from V and 3 bases from J, with 18 bases between. CDR1 is MGHRA and CDR2 is YSYEKL in the germline V gene. This CDR3 has 17 amino acids. CDR3 in DNA: TGCGCCAGCAGCCAAGATCCGGTGGCAGGGGTTAACTACGAGCAGTACTTC. Protein product: CASSQDPVAGVNYEQYF.

The chain couples TRBV5-1 to TRBJ1-4; 7 nucleotides align to TRBD1. CDR1 and CDR2 (germline): SGHRS, YFSETQ. This CDR3 contains 13 residues. Trimming took 7 bases from V and 8 from J; bases not matched to a gene: 8. The CDR3: CASAGTADEKLFF. The DNA for the CDR3 is TGCGCCAGCGCCGGGACAGCAGACGAAAAACTGTTTTTT. The whole variable domain, remainder taken from reference TRBV5-1 and TRBJ1-4, is KAGVTQTPRYLIKTRGQQVTLSCSPISGHRSVSWYQQTPGQGLQFLFEYFSETQRNKGNFPGRFSGRQFSNSRSEMNVSTLELGDSALYLCASAGTADEKLFFGSGTQLSVL.

This sequence joins TRBV27 and TRBJ1-1, with D maybe TRBD1 (6 bases). Germline-derived CDR1 and CDR2 are MNHEY and SMNVEV (reference sequence). The CDR3 runs 14 residues. Trimming took 6 bases from V and 5 from J, leaving 16 bases between them. The CDR3 nucleotides are TGTGCCAGCAGAAAACAGGGAGGGAGAACTGAAGCTTTCTTT. Translating gives CASRKQGGRTEAFF.

The V gene is TRBV25-1, the J gene TRBJ1-3; TRBD1 might be the D (6 bases). The germline V gene encodes CDR1 MGHDK and CDR2 SYGVNS. V shed 4 bases and J shed 3 bases, with 16 bases lying between them. This CDR3 has 16 amino acids. DNA of the CDR3: TGTGCCAGCAGTGCATCACAGGGATCTGGTGGAAACACCATATATTTT. It encodes CASSASQGSGGNTIYF.

The chain links TRBV19 to TRBJ1-2, with 7 bases aligning to TRBD1. In germline, CDR1 is LNHDA, CDR2 SQIVND (reference sequence). This CDR3 region has 15 residues. V gave up 4 bases and J gave up 5 bases; unmatched junction bases: 10. CDR3 sequence (DNA): TGTGCCAGTAGTACAACAGGGGACATTAAGTATGGCTACACCTTC. It translates to CASSTTGDIKYGYTF.

This clone has just a few counts. The CDR3 sequence is CASSQDLTSRDSYEQYF. CDR3 in DNA: TGTGCCAGCAGCCAGGACCTCACTAGCCGCGACTCCTACGAGCAGTACTTC. This chain uses TRBV3-1 (or the pseudogene TRBV3-2) with TRBJ2-7; D is possibly TRBD2 (6 bases). Trimming removed 3 bases from V and 0 bases from J, with 18 bases in between. This CDR3 spans 17 amino acids. CDR1 is LGHDT and CDR2 is YNNKEL in the germline V gene (reference sequence).

The rearrangement uses TRBV6-5 and TRBJ2-1, with 11 bases fitting TRBD2. Germline trimming cut 7 bases from V and 8 bases from J; bases unmatched to any gene: 7. The CDR3 runs to 14 residues. CDR1 is MNHEY and CDR2 is SVGAGI in the germline V gene. DNA of the CDR3: TGTGCCAGCATCCTAGCGGGGGGAAAGGATGAGCAGTTCTTC. Amino acids: CASILAGGKDEQFF.

This clone came up once. Other DNA sequences in the same sample also yield this CDR3. This sequence joins TRBV3-1 (or the pseudogene TRBV3-2) and TRBJ1-5; 8 bases are a match to TRBD1. V was pared by 4 bases and J by 7 bases, with 3 bases of the junction left unmatched. The CDR3 consists of 13 residues. Germline V gene sequence: CDR1 LGHDT, CDR2 YNNKEL (reference sequence). CDR3: CASSLDRDQPQHF. As DNA, the CDR3 is TGTGCCAGCAGCCTGGACAGGGACCAGCCCCAGCATTTT.